This T cell receptor (beta chain) was identified in a study of cytomegalovirus exposure and HLA in healthy donors. The PCR made use of 60 Vbeta and 13 Jbeta primers. TCRdb's copy holds only in-frame clones and misses some; the assay was immunoSEQ multiplex PCR. The data contain about 160,000 clones, 70% to 90% of them singletons. The V gene end was trimmed by 6 bases and the J gene end by 13 bases; junction bases not matched to a gene: 13. Germline CDR1 reads MNHNY; CDR2 reads SVGAGI (reference sequence). The CDR3 is made up of 14 amino acids. The rearrangement links TRBV6-6 to TRBJ2-7; 12 bases match TRBD1. The receptor was isolated from a woman between 18 and 30 years old in good health and CMV-seronegative. Sequencing input: PBMCs. The DNA for the CDR3 is TGTGCCAGCAGATCCCCGGGACAGGGGGCTCCCATTTACTTC. Translated, it gives CASRSPGQGAPIYF.